This note documents a single T cell receptor beta chain sequence. This clone was found a few times. Its recognized antigen is unknown. The sample holds no much larger clone one base away, and base qualities are not on file. What this sample's time point label stands for: baseline before first vaccination. Samples from vaccinated people were obtained from the UK trials COV001 and COV002, which included a single-blind randomized controlled phase 2/3 trial of AZD1222 (ChAdOx1 nCoV-19) in healthy adults. For TCRbeta chain sequencing, PBMC samples from trial participants were taken at day 0 and at day 28 after the second dose. The data are from a study of T cell responses to AZD1222 COVID-19 vaccine (dated by TCRdb to the early 2020s). Regarding the research as a whole: AZD1222 recipients whose second dose came at about 4 weeks and those whose second dose came at about 12 weeks were combined into one group, since spike-specific TCR depth and breadth did not differ between the two schedules. TCR sequencing covered over 230 trial participants: 200 to 220 given two doses of AZD1222 and 26 given two doses of MenACWY control vaccine. Trial participants were enrolled into age subgroups of 18-55, 56-69 and 70-plus years, which contained about 150, 28 and 57 TCR-sequenced participants, respectively.

The CDR3 regions of human TCRbeta chains were analyzed by immunosequencing. Per the original workflow: Repertoire TCRs were checked for matches against a reference library of SARS-CoV-2-specific TCRs that had been generated using the MIRA antigen-specificity platform. Breadth was defined as the fraction of unique TCRs that were SARS-CoV-2-associated, and depth was defined as the fraction of total T cells that were SARS-CoV-2-associated. Using the MIRA data, each spike-specific TCR was mapped to the spike region that the TCR reacts to and placed in a CD4 or CD8 class. Log10-transformed breadth and depth values were compared by one-way ANOVA with Sidak's multiple comparisons tests. This is the immuneACCESS table as TCRdb keeps it, with only in-frame sequences that have V and J called. A part of the clones is gone; compared with another copy, unresolved V genes explain less than half, and the rest is unexplained. The V and J calls and clone size come from that table; D and trimming were worked out from the DNA. Present in this sample are 150,000 or so clones, about 89% of which were seen just once. The ten largest clonotypes hold more than 2.5% of the sample.

Summary of the overall study and its limitations: Conclusions about previously exposed vaccinees are limited, since just a handful of AZD1222 recipients were seropositive for SARS-CoV-2 at baseline. The 56-69-year group was small, and its depth increase did not reach significance, likely because of low power. After two AZD1222 doses, both the breadth and the depth of spike-specific TCRs were significantly higher than at day 0 and than in MenACWY recipients. The whole spike protein was spanned by vaccine-associated CD4 TCRs, and dominant responses were seen in regions 160-218 and 743-854. Because no samples from the day 14 peak response were available, repertoires could be characterized only after the peak T cell response. Nearly half of unique spike-specific TCRs reportedly recognized epitopes outside regions mutated in the B.1.351 and B.1.1.7 variants. Participants were mostly white British, with more females than males. The authors suggested clonal diversity may have been underestimated.

The germline V gene (reference sequence) sets CDR1 to GTSNPN and CDR2 to SVGIG. Its CDR3 holds 14 amino acids, cysteine through phenylalanine. Of all the DNA, just the CDR3 is kept, 42 bases in frame from base 1. Trimmed from V: 2 bases; trimmed from J: 5 bases; junction bases lacking a gene match: 6. The sequence was collected from an adult in good health. This receptor chain uses TRBV30 and TRBJ1-5, with 7 junctional bases fitting TRBD1. Material: peripheral blood, obtained on day 0 of AZD1222 vaccination. The bases are TGTGCCTGGAGTAGACAGGGTAGATATCAGCCCCAGCATTTT. This yields the protein CAWSRQGRYQPQHF.